This T cell receptor (beta chain) was recorded in a study of identical twins. V lost 4 bases, J lost 6 bases, and 4 bases stayed unmatched. Germline lookup yields CDR1 SGHDT and CDR2 YYEEEE. There are 13 residues in the CDR3. TCRdb used MiXCR to reprocess the 5' RACE reads, holding one entry per CDR3 protein. The table lists about 470,000 distinct CDR3 sequences, more than 20% of them singletons, with just under 3% in the top ten. This clonotype was seen a handful of times. These sequences were also reported in another study, on T cells expressing NK-cell markers.

The receptor's source is a woman aged 18-29 years in good health. The sample consisted of CD4+ T cells sorted from blood. The chain combines TRBV5-6 with TRBJ1-5; 7 bases are shared with TRBD1. The CDR3 bases are TGTGCCAGCAGCACCAGGACAGGTCAGCCCCAGCATTTT. Translated: CASSTRTGQPQHF.